This T cell receptor (beta chain) was sequenced for a study of control samples from healthy donors and cancer patients. Here immunoSEQ multiplex PCR was the method, and the copy in TCRdb shows in-frame clones only, minus some. This repertoire shows around 250,000 clones, roughly 80% found once; its top ten account for about an eighth. The germline V gene encodes CDR1 SEHNR and CDR2 FQNEAQ (reference sequence). Trimming shortened V by 2 bases and J by 10 bases, and 9 bases separated the two germline ends. This CDR3 spans 12 amino acids. This sequence was found in a woman aged 55-70 years with lung cancer. The sequenced sample was PBMCs. The gene calls are TRBV7-9 and TRBJ2-1; D might be TRBD2 (6 bases). Written as DNA, the CDR3 is TGTGCCAGCAGCTTACGGCGGGACGAGCAGTTCTTC. Translation gives CASSLRRDEQFF.